This T cell receptor beta chain came from a study of shared clonotypes between healthy human individuals. Study-level information: Plates per donor: three CD4 naive, three CD4 memory, two CD8 naive, one CD8 memory.

The V segment lost 3 bases and the J segment 5 bases; nucleotides outside the gene matches: 2. This CDR3 has 13 residues. Germline assignment: CDR1 SGHDT and CDR2 YYEEEE. CD8 cells regarded as naive lacked CD45RO, were positively chosen for CCR7, and omitted terminally differentiated effector memory CD45RA+ cells. The study, taken as a whole, reports: Lower generation probabilities were found for non-shared clonotypes than for those shared by all four donors. Clonotype sharing across four donors was observed for around 4.5% of naive CD4 clonotypes. Rarefaction gave evidence that sorted-subset sequencing remained incomplete despite large depth.

The method was immunoSEQ multiplex PCR; TCRdb's version includes in-frame clones alone and lacks a portion of them. This table holds 1.5 million to 2.5 million clones, roughly 95% found once. A remark on this clone: Its specificity is not known.

Sequencing was carried out using naive CD8+ T cells sorted from blood. This TCR was sampled from a man aged 18 to 29 in good health. The J gene is TRBJ2-7, the V gene TRBV5-6, with 10 bases matching TRBD1. CDR3 region: CASSWTGGNEQYF. As DNA, the CDR3 is TGTGCCAGCAGCTGGACAGGGGGAAACGAGCAGTACTTC.